This TCR beta chain was found in a study of PD-1 blockade in classical Hodgkin lymphoma. Points from the study as a whole: Diversity in CD4+ TCRs, unlike that measured in CD8+ TCRs, had risen significantly by C4D1.

The repertoire was sequenced with immunoSEQ multiplex PCR; TCRdb's copy has only in-frame clones and lacks some. The data contain 43,000 or so clones, 85% to 90% of them singletons. From germline, CDR1 is SGHVS and CDR2 FNYEAQ. V gave up 5 bases and J gave up 2 bases; unmatched junction bases: 9. CDR3 length: 16 residues. Worth noting for this clone: Its target is unknown.

Each patient experienced a relapse that followed autologous stem cell transplantation, and brentuximab vedotin exposure varied. This material consisted of peripheral blood mononuclear cells (PBMCs), taken at baseline. The genes are TRBV7-6 and TRBJ1-3, with TRBD1 identical over 7 bases. This TCR was recovered from a human donor with classical Hodgkin lymphoma. The CDR3 bases are TGTGCCAGCAGCCCAGGCTACAGGGGAGCTGGAAACACCATATATTTT. Translating gives CASSPGYRGAGNTIYF.